The 5 T cell receptor beta chains listed next were all sequenced from one sample in a study of blood T cells in healthy people across ages. Sample-barcoded 5' priming and a J-beta primer mix drove a second PCR of about 7 to 12 cycles. In TCRdb, the 5' RACE reads were re-called with MiXCR into one record per CDR3 protein. The sample has about 1.6 million distinct CDR3 sequences; roughly a third are singletons. Sequencing used blood. The source of these receptors is a woman between 25 and 40 years old in good health.

This clonotype was detected only a few times. The chain links TRBV11-2 to TRBJ2-1; D gene ambiguous. Germline loops: CDR1 SGHAT, CDR2 FQNNGV. CDR3 length: 15 residues. Trimming cost V 6 bases and J 0 bases, with 12 bases left between them. The CDR3 sequence is CASRNPSSSYNEQFF. In DNA form, the CDR3 reads TGTGCCAGCAGGAATCCGAGTAGCTCCTACAATGAGCAGTTCTTC.

The chain uses TRBV11-2 and TRBJ2-7; D perhaps matches TRBD1 (6 bases). CDR1 is SGHAT, CDR2 FQNNGV, per germline. V lost 5 bases, J lost 3 bases, and 14 bases lay in between. The CDR3 runs 14 residues. Here the CDR3 DNA reads TGTGCCAGCAGCCCAAGGGTCAGGGGCTACGAGCAGTACTTC. This sequence encodes CASSPRVRGYEQYF.

The chain combines TRBV7-9 with TRBJ2-1, with TRBD2 matching 12 bases. This CDR3 contains 15 residues. The germline V gene has CDR1 SEHNR and CDR2 FQNEAQ (reference sequence). The V segment lost 3 bases and the J segment 10 bases; nucleotides outside the gene matches: 7. The CDR3 region is CASSLRGLAGGEQFF. CDR3 in DNA: TGTGCCAGCAGCTTGAGGGGACTAGCGGGCGGAGAGCAGTTCTTC.

As regards this clonotype: The germline gene is not matched at one end of the junction; a read error may be the cause. The gene calls are TRBV20-1 and TRBJ2-1; a weak D match, TRBD2 (5 bases). Germline CDR1 reads DFQATT; CDR2 reads SNEGSKA (reference sequence). This CDR3 is 14 amino acids long. The CDR3 DNA reads TGCAGTGCTCCGGGATTCTCTTCCTACAATGAGCGGTTCTTC. This translates into CSAPGFSSYNERFF.

The genes are TRBV20-1 and TRBJ1-5, with TRBD1 identical over 9 bases. Per the germline V gene, CDR1 is DFQATT and CDR2 is SNEGSKA (reference sequence). The V segment lost 5 bases and the J segment 3 bases; nucleotides outside the gene matches: 2. The CDR3 spans 13 residues. In DNA, the CDR3 is TGCAGTGCTGGGACAGGGCACAATCAGCCCCAGCATTTT. It translates to CSAGTGHNQPQHF.